This T cell receptor beta chain was sequenced for a study of T cells in Graves' hyperthyroidism and ophthalmopathy. The authors deemed Graves' hyperthyroidism stable absent ophthalmopathy progression within 18 months. Uncontrolled infection, other autoimmune disease, pregnancy and lactation each barred patients from inclusion. Overall study results and limits: Appearing also in blood were most of the thyroid clonotypes expanded above 0.001. A model using 13 V-J features told ophthalmopathy apart from stable hyperthyroidism.

The TCR beta CDR3 regions underwent amplification using RNA transcripts as the source. The HTBI set primed first-round TCR CDR3 RT-PCR. TCRdb processed the multiplex PCR reads anew with MiXCR; each CDR3 protein has one entry. The table has roughly 170,000 distinct CDR3 sequences, about a sixth seen once. In regard to this clonotype: Its antigen is still unknown.

This sequence originates from a woman in her forties or fifties with Graves' hyperthyroidism. The sequencing input was blood.

As DNA, the CDR3 is TGTGCCAGCAGCTTCCTCCGAGACGATTTAGAGACCCAGTACTTC. This sequence encodes CASSFLRDDLETQYF. The chain is built from TRBV7-9 and TRBJ2-5, with D unresolved. CDR3 size: 15 residues. V lost 3 bases to trimming and J lost 4 bases, with 15 bases between them. The germline V gene has CDR1 SEHNR and CDR2 FQNEAQ (reference sequence).